This T cell receptor (beta chain) was recorded in a study of Ad26.COV2.S vaccination and SARS-CoV-2 variants. Indicated treatment: about 20 received Ad26.COV2.S at low or high dose, single or two shots; roughly 5 received placebo; per-sample allocation not given. After the first vaccine or placebo injection, samples were drawn on day 63. This clone appeared a few times. Method: immunoSEQ multiplex PCR; TCRdb's copy keeps in-frame clones and lacks some. The sample holds 300,000 to 350,000 clones; roughly 86% are singletons and the top ten take roughly 2.1%. This TCR derives from a person between 18 and 65 years old who received the Ad26.COV2.S COVID-19 vaccine or a placebo. Sequencing was performed on peripheral blood, taken in a trial of Ad26.COV2.S vaccine versus placebo.

CDR3 DNA sequence: TGCGCCAGCAGCTCGAACCCCTCCGGGGGGGGAAACACCATATATTTT. Translation: CASSSNPSGGGNTIYF. The V call is TRBV5-1, the J call TRBJ1-3; perhaps TRBD1 as D (5 bases). There are 16 residues in the CDR3. V lost 3 bases, J lost 4 bases, and 17 bases lay in between. Germline values: CDR1 SGHRS, CDR2 YFSETQ.